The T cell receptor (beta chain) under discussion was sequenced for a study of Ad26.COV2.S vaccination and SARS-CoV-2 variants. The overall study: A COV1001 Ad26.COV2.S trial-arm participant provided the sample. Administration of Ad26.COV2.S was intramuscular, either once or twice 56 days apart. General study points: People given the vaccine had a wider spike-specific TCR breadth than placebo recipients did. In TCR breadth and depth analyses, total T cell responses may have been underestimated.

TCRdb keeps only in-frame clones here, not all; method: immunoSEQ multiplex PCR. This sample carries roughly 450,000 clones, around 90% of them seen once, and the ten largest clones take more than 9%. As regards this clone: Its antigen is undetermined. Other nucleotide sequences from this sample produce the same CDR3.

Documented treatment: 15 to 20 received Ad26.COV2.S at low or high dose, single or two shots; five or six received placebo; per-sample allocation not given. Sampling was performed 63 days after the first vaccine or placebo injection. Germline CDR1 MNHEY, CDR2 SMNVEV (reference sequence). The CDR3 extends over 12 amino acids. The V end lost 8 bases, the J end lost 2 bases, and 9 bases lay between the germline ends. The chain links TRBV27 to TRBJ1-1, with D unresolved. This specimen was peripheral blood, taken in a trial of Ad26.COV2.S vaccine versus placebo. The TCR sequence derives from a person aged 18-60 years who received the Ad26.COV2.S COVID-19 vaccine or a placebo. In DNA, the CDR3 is TGTGCCAGCCGGACCGGCAACACTGAAGCTTTCTTT. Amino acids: CASRTGNTEAFF.